A single sample is the source of the 9 T cell receptor beta chains below, sequenced in a study of blood T cell repertoires in COVID-19. Libraries were prepared by immunoSEQ multiplex PCR; TCRdb keeps only in-frame clonotypes and omits some of them. The sample includes just over 300,000 clones, roughly 89% of them seen just once. The sample comprised peripheral blood. The receptors originated from a woman in her twenties or thirties with COVID-19, enrolled during active disease.

The CDR3 protein is CASSHLAGDQETQYF. CDR3 nucleotides: TGTGCCAGCAGCCACCTAGCGGGGGATCAAGAGACCCAGTACTTC. The chain joins TRBV3-1 (or the pseudogene TRBV3-2) to TRBJ2-5; 10 bases align to TRBD2. The CDR3 has 15 residues. V was pared by 3 bases and J by 2 bases, with 3 bases of the junction left unmatched. The V gene's germline CDR1 is LGHDT and CDR2 YNNKEL (reference sequence).

The rearrangement links TRBV19 to TRBJ1-4; D possibly corresponds to TRBD1 (6 bases). Germline V lookup: CDR1 LNHDA, CDR2 SQIVND (reference sequence). Trimming cost V 5 bases and J 3 bases, with 16 bases left between them. CDR3 length equals 16 residues. CDR3 DNA sequence: TGTGCCAGTAGTCTAATCCGGGACAAATCTAATGAAAAACTGTTTTTT. Amino acids: CASSLIRDKSNEKLFF.

About this clone itself: The sample has other DNA sequences that encode this CDR3 too. The chain combines TRBV7-2 with TRBJ2-5; a weak D match, TRBD1 (5 bases). The CDR3 sequence is 13 residues long. The V gene lost 1 base and the J gene lost 2 bases, with 5 bases spanning the gap. Germline V gene lookup returns CDR1 SGHTA and CDR2 FQGNSA. The CDR3 region has the DNA TGTGCCAGCAGCTTAGGACAGCAAGAGACCCAGTACTTC. Translation gives CASSLGQQETQYF.

The chain recombines TRBV2 with TRBJ2-7, with TRBD1 matching 8 bases. Germline loops: CDR1 SNHLY, CDR2 FYNNEI. The trim removed 7 bases at V and 9 bases at J, leaving 11 bases unmatched. The CDR3 is 13 residues long. CDR3 loop: CASNQQDREGQYV. In nucleotides, the CDR3 is TGTGCCAGCAATCAACAGGACAGGGAAGGGCAGTACGTC.

The chain links TRBV19 to TRBJ2-7, with 9 bases identical to TRBD1. The CDR3 is 13 amino acids. Germline V gives CDR1 LNHDA, CDR2 SQIVND (reference sequence). Trimming cost V 9 bases and J 3 bases; bases outside gene matches: 6. CDR3 region: CASRGQGHYEQYF. CDR3 in DNA: TGTGCCAGCCGGGGACAGGGACACTACGAGCAGTACTTC.

V usage is TRBV27 and J usage is TRBJ1-1; D gene unclear. Germline CDR1 is MNHEY and CDR2 is SMNVEV (reference sequence). The CDR3 runs 14 residues. V lost 3 bases to trimming and J lost 0 bases, with 8 bases between them. CDR3 DNA sequence: TGTGCCAGCAGTTTGACACGCTTGAACACTGAAGCTTTCTTT. Translation gives CASSLTRLNTEAFF.

The rearrangement uses TRBV7-2 and TRBJ2-4; TRBD2 matches at 11 bases. V lost 7 bases and J lost 1; bases outside the gene matches: 3. The CDR3 contains 15 residues. CDR1 and CDR2 from the germline V gene are SGHTA and FQGNSA. CDR3 DNA sequence: TGTGCCAGCACACTAGCGGGGGCCGCCAAAAACATTCAGTACTTC. This encodes CASTLAGAAKNIQYF.

The V and J genes are TRBV19 and TRBJ1-5, with D perhaps matching TRBD1 (5 bases). Trimming took 7 bases from V and 0 from J, leaving 22 bases between them. There are 18 residues in the CDR3. Per the germline V gene, CDR1 is LNHDA and CDR2 is SQIVND (reference sequence). CDR3 loop: CASTPGELQGNSNQPQHF. CDR3 nucleotides: TGTGCCAGTACGCCGGGGGAGCTTCAGGGAAATAGCAATCAGCCCCAGCATTTT.

As regards this clone: At one end the junction does not follow the germline gene, possibly because of a read error. This sequence joins TRBV28 and TRBJ1-1; D is unclear. The length of the CDR3 is 12 residues. The germline gives CDR1 MDHEN, CDR2 SYDVKM. The CDR3 nucleotides read TGTGCCAGCAGACTCTTGGGCGCGGGGATGGTCTTT. Protein sequence: CASRLLGAGMVF. The whole variable domain, filled in from reference TRBV28 and TRBJ1-1, reads DVKVTQSSRYLVKRTGEKVFLECVQDMDHENMFWYRQDPGLGLRLIYFSYDVKMKEKGDIPEGYSVSREKKERFSLILESASTNQTSMYLCASRLLGAGMVFGQGTRLTVV.